This T cell receptor beta chain is from a study of cytomegalovirus exposure and HLA in healthy donors. Study as a whole: When roughly 420 donors were genotyped, roughly 78% of them were found to fall in the Caucasian-associated ancestry cluster. General observations from the study: Three chains linked to CMV were shown in vitro to be specific for CMV antigens. The authors judged a highly shared variant cluster likely a sequencing artifact.

Amplification used 60 Vbeta primers and 13 Jbeta primers. As originally analysed: There were about 80 million unique TCR beta chains by a later count, and around 10 million of them were shared. Clones were sequenced by immunoSEQ multiplex PCR, and TCRdb holds only the in-frame ones, with some missing. From that table come the V and J calls and clone size; the DNA was used to work out D and trimming. The sample carries 200,000 or so clones, over 70% recorded once. About this clone: Antigen unknown.

In germline, CDR1 is SGHTA, CDR2 FQGTGA. There are 13 residues in the CDR3. Trimming removed 3 bases at V and 8 bases at J, with 11 bases between. The gene calls are TRBV7-3 and TRBJ2-1, with D perhaps TRBD2 (5 bases). The sequencing sample was made of PBMCs. This clonotype was obtained from a woman younger than 35 in good health and CMV-seropositive. In DNA, the CDR3 is TGTGCCAGCAGCTTGTCCTCCGGGGATGAGCAGTTCTTC. It translates to CASSLSSGDEQFF.